This T cell receptor beta chain was identified during a study of shared clonotypes between healthy human individuals. Libraries were prepared by immunoSEQ multiplex PCR; TCRdb keeps only in-frame clonotypes and omits some of them. The table includes 400,000 to 500,000 clones, approximately 79% detected once. V lost 5 bases to trimming and J lost 8 bases, with 18 bases between them. Germline V gene lookup returns CDR1 MNHEY and CDR2 SMNVEV (reference sequence). This CDR3 is 14 amino acids long. The receptor comes from a woman aged 40 to 50 in good health. Some clones in this sample may be carry-over from other donors' samples. Sequencing was performed on PBMCs. The chain is built from TRBV27 and TRBJ1-1; D is possibly TRBD1 (5 bases). CDR3 sequence (DNA): TGTGCCAGCAGTCCCTCTACAGGCACCAAGGAAGCTTTCTTT. The encoded protein is CASSPSTGTKEAFF.